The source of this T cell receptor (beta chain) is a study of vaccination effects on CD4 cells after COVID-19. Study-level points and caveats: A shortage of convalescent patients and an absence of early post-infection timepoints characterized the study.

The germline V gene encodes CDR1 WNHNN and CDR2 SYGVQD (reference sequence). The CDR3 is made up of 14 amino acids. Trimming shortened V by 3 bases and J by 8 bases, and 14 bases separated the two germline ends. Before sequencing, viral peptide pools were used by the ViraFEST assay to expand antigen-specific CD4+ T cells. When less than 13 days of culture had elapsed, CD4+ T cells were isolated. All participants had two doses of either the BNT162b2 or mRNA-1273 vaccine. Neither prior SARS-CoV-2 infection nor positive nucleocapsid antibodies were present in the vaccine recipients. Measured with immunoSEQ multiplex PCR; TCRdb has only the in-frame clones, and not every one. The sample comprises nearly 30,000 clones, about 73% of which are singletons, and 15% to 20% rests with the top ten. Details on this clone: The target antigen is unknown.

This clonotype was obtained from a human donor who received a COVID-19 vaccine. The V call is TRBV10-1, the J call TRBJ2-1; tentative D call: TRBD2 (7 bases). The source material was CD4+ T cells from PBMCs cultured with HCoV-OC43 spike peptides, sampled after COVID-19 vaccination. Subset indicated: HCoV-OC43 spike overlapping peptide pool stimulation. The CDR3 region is CASSEGGGIDEQFF. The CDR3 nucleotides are TGCGCCAGCAGTGAAGGGGGGGGAATCGATGAGCAGTTCTTC.